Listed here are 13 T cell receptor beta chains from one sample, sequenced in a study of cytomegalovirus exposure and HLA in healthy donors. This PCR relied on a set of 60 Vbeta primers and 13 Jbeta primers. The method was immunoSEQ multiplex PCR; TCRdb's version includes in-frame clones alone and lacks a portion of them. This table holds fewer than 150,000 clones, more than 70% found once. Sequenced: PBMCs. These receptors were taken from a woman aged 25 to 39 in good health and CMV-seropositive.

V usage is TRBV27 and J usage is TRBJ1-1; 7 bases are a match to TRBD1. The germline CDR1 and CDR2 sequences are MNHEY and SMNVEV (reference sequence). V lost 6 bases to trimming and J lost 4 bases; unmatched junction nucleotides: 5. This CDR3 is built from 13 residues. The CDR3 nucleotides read TGTGCCAGCAGCCTCAGGGGGACCACTGAAGCTTTCTTT. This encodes CASSLRGTTEAFF.

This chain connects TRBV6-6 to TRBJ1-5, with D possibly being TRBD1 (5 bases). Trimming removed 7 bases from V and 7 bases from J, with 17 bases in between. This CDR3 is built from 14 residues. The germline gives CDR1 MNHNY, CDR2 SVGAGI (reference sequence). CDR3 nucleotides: TGTGCCAGCATCTCCGAAGGGACTAGGCAGCCCCAGCATTTT. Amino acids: CASISEGTRQPQHF.

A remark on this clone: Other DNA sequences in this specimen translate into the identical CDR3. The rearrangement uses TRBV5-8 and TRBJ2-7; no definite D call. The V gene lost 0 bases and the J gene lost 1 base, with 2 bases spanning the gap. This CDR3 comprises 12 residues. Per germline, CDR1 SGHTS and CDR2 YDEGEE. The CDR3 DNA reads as TGTGCCAGCAGCTTGGCGTCCTACGAGCAGTACTTC. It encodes CASSLASYEQYF. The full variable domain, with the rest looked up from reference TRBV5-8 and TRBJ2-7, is EAGVTQSPTHLIKTRGQQATLRCSPISGHTSVYWYQQALGLGLQFLLWYDEGEERNRGNFPPRFSGRQFPNYSSELNVNALELEDSALYLCASSLASYEQYFGPGTRLTVT.

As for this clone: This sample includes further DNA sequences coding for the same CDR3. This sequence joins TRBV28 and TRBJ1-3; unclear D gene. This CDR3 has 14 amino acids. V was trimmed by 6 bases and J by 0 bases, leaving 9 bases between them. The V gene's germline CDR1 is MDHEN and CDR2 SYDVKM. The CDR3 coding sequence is TGTGCCAGCAGCACAACCCGCTCTGGAAACACCATATATTTT. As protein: CASSTTRSGNTIYF.

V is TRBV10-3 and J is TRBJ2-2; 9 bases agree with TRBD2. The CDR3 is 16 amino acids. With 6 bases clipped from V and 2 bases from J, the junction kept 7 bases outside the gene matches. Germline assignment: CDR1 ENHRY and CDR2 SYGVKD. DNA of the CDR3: TGTGCCATCAGCTCCAGTAGCGGGGGCAACACCGGGGAGCTGTTTTTT. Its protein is CAISSSSGGNTGELFF.

Written as DNA, the CDR3 is TGTGCCAGTAGTACCGCAGACGGGATCCTGGGGCCCCAGCATTTT. This codes for CASSTADGILGPQHF. The chain employs TRBV19 and TRBJ1-5; D remains ambiguous. The germline gives CDR1 LNHDA, CDR2 SQIVND (reference sequence). V was pared by 4 bases and J by 9 bases, with 19 bases between. This CDR3 is built from 15 residues.

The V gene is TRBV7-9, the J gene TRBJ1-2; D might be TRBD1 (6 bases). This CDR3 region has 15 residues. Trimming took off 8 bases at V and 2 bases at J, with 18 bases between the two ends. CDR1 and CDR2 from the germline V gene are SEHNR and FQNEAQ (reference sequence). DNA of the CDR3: TGTGCCAGCCAAGATGCCGGGGGGGCGAACTATGGCTACACCTTC. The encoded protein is CASQDAGGANYGYTF.

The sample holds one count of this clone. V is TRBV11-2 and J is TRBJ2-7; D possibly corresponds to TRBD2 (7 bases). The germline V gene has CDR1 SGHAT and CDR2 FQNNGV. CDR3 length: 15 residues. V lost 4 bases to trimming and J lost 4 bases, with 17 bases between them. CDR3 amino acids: CASSSQGGGEYEQYF. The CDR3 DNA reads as TGTGCCAGCAGCTCCCAGGGAGGGGGGGAGTACGAGCAGTACTTC.

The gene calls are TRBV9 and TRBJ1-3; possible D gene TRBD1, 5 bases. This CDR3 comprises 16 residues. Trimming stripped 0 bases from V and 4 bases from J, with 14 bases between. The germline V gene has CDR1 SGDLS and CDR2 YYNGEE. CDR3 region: CASSVAYTGSGNTIYF. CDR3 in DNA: TGTGCCAGCAGCGTAGCCTACACAGGTTCCGGAAACACCATATATTTT.

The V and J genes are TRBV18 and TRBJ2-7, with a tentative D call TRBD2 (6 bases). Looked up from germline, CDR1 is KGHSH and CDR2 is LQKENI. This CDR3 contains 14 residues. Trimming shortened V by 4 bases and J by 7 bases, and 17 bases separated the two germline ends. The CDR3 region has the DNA TGTGCCAGCTCACGAGGGATCCTCGGAGGGGAGCAGTACTTC. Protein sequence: CASSRGILGGEQYF.

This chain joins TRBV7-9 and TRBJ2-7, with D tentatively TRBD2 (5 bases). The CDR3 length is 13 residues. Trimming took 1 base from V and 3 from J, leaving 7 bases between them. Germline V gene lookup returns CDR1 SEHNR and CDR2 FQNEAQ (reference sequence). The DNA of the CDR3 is TGTGCCAGCAGCTTAGACGGGGACTACGAGCAGTACTTC. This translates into CASSLDGDYEQYF.

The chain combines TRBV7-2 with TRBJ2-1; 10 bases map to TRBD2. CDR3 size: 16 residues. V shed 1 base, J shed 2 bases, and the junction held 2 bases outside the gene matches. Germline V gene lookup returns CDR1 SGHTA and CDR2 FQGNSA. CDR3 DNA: TGTGCCAGCAGCTTAGGAGCGGGAGGGACCTACAATGAGCAGTTCTTC. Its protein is CASSLGAGGTYNEQFF.

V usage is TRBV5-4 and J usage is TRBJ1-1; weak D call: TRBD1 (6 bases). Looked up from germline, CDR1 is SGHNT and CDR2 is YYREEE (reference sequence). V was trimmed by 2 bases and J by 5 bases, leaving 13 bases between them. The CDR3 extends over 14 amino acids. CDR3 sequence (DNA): TGTGCCAGCAGCTTTACCGGGACAAGGACTGAAGCTTTCTTT. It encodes CASSFTGTRTEAFF.